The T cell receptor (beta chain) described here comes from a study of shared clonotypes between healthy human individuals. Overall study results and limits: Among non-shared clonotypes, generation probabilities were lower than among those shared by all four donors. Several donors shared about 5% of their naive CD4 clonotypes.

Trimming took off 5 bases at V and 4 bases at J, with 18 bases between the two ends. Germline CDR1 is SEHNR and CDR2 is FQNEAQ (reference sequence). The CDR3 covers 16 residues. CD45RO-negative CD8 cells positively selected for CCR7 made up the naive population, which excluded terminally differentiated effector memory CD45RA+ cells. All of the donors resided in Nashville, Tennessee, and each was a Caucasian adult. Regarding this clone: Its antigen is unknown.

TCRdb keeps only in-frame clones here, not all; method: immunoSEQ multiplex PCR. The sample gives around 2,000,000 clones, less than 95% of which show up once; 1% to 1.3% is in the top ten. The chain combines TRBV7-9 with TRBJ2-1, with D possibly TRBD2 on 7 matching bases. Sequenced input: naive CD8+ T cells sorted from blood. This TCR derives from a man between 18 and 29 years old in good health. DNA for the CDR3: TGTGCCAGCAGCCCTAAGGGGGGGGCTGGATACAATGAGCAGTTCTTC. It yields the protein CASSPKGGAGYNEQFF.